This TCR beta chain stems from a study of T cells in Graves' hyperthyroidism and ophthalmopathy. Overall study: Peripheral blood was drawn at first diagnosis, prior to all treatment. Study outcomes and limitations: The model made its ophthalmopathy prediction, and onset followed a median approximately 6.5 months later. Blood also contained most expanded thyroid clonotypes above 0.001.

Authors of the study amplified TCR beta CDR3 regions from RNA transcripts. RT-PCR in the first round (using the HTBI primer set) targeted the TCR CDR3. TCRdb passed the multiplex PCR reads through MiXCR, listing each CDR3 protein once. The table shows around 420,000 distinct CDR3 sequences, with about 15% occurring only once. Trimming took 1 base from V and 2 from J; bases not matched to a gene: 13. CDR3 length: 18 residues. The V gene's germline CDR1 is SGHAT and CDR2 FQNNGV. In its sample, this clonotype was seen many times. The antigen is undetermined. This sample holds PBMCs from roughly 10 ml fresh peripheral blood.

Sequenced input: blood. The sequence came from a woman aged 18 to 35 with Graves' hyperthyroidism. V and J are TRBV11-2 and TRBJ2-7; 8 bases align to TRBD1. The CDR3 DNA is TGTGCCAGCAGCTTAGGACAGGGGTTCGGTGTTCTCCCCTACGAGCAGTACTTC. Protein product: CASSLGQGFGVLPYEQYF.